This entry lists 24 T cell receptor beta chains sequenced from one sample in a study of CD8+CD57+ T cells in acquired aplastic anemia. Sequencing involved patients with CD8+CD57+ cell expansion previously shown by flow cytometry. Genomic DNA constituted the template upon which TCR beta VDJ and CDR3 profiling was performed. TCRdb redid the calling of the reads with MiXCR, one entry per CDR3 protein. The sample contains over 150,000 distinct CDR3 sequences, about 60% of which appear only once. Input material: sorted CD4+, CD8+, or CD8+CD57+ T cells (not recorded which) from PBMCs. The receptors here all came from a human donor with aplastic anemia.

V gene TRBV29-1 combines with J gene TRBJ2-1; the D call may be TRBD1 or TRBD2 (5 bases each). Per the germline V gene, CDR1 is SQVTM and CDR2 is ANQGSEA. This CDR3 is 12 amino acids long. V dropped 7 bases and J dropped 9 bases, with 16 bases sitting between them. CDR3 loop: CSGKREGTEQFF. The CDR3 region has the DNA TGCAGCGGTAAAAGGGAAGGGACTGAGCAGTTCTTC.

The chain is built from TRBV20-1 and TRBJ1-5, with a possible D match to TRBD1 (5 bases). Trimming took off 5 bases at V and 5 bases at J, with 10 bases between the two ends. The CDR3 consists of 12 residues. CDR1 and CDR2 (germline): DFQATT, SNEGSKA (reference sequence). The DNA for the CDR3 is TGCAGTGCTGGGGGAGGAGATCAGCCCCAGCATTTT. This sequence encodes CSAGGGDQPQHF.

This clonotype was recorded at least ten times. V is TRBV6-1 and J is TRBJ2-7; 10 positions agree with TRBD1. Trimming cost V 2 bases and J 2 bases; bases outside gene matches: 6. The CDR3 consists of 16 residues. CDR1 and CDR2 from the germline V gene are MNHNS and SASEGT. The chain's CDR3 is CASSERGGTGAYEQYF. DNA of the CDR3: TGTGCCAGCAGTGAACGGGGTGGGACAGGGGCCTACGAGCAGTACTTC.

The chain recombines TRBV29-1 with TRBJ2-7; D ambiguous. Trimming removed 4 bases from V and 0 bases from J, with 10 bases in between. Germline-derived CDR1 and CDR2 are SQVTM and ANQGSEA. The CDR3 covers 13 residues. CDR3 amino acids: CSVVGRASYEQYF. CDR3 nucleotides: TGCAGCGTTGTGGGCCGCGCCTCCTACGAGCAGTACTTC.

The chain carries TRBV20-1 and TRBJ1-5, with 8 nucleotides matching TRBD1. Germline V gene lookup returns CDR1 DFQATT and CDR2 SNEGSKA (reference sequence). The CDR3 length is 13 residues. Trimming at V came to 6 bases and at J to 5 bases, leaving 6 bases not matched to a gene. The CDR3 loop is CSATGQGDQPQHF. In DNA form, the CDR3 reads TGCAGTGCGACCGGACAGGGAGATCAGCCCCAGCATTTT.

The gene calls are TRBV7-2 and TRBJ1-3, with 7 nucleotides matching TRBD1. CDR1 SGHTA and CDR2 FQGNSA come from the germline V gene. This CDR3 has 15 amino acids. V lost 5 bases and J lost 0; bases outside the gene matches: 4. This CDR3 reads CASSPGTASGNTIYF. CDR3 nucleotide sequence: TGTGCCAGCAGCCCCGGGACAGCCTCTGGAAACACCATATATTTT.

With regard to this clonotype: Germline is not matched at one junction end, which may reflect a read error. This chain uses TRBV9 with TRBJ1-2; D possibly corresponds to TRBD1 (5 bases). The CDR3 totals 16 residues. Germline-derived CDR1 and CDR2 are SGDLS and YYNGEE. The CDR3, as DNA: TGCGCCAGCAGCTTGCGTCCCGGGACGGGGACCAGTGGCTACACCTTC. This encodes CASSLRPGTGTSGYTF.

The chain carries TRBV2 and TRBJ1-6; D is possibly TRBD1 (6 bases). This CDR3 region has 12 residues. V lost 10 bases, J lost 9 bases, and 13 bases lay in between. Germline CDR1 and CDR2: SNHLY and FYNNEI. CDR3 in DNA: TGTGCCAAACAGGGATCTAGTTCACCCCTCCACTTT. It is translated as CAKQGSSSPLHF.

The chain employs TRBV15 and TRBJ1-1; the match to TRBD1 covers 8 bases. CDR1 and CDR2 (germline): LNHNV, YYDKDF (reference sequence). This CDR3 is built from 13 residues. J gave up 6 bases and V 3 bases, and 3 bases lay outside the gene matches. This chain's CDR3 is CATSRQGAAEAFF. The CDR3 nucleotides are TGTGCCACCAGCAGGCAGGGGGCCGCTGAAGCTTTCTTT.

The V and J genes are TRBV4-1 and TRBJ2-7; TRBD2 might be the D (6 bases). This CDR3 spans 15 amino acids. CDR1 is MGHRA and CDR2 is YSYEKL in the germline V gene. V shed 1 base and J shed 0 bases, with 10 bases lying between them. In DNA, the CDR3 is TGCGCCAGCAGCCAAGGGAGGGACTTCTCCTACGAGCAGTACTTC. This sequence encodes CASSQGRDFSYEQYF.

The chain recombines TRBV11-3 with TRBJ1-2; D uncertain. V gave up 7 bases and J gave up 3 bases, with 6 bases separating them. This CDR3 spans 11 amino acids. Germline V gives CDR1 SGHNT, CDR2 YENEEA. CDR3 in amino acids: CASTPDYGYTF. In nucleotides, the CDR3 is TGTGCCAGCACCCCAGACTATGGCTACACCTTC. Supplemented by reference TRBV11-3 and TRBJ1-2, the full variable domain reads EAGVVQSPRYKIIEKKQPVAFWCNPISGHNTLYWYLQNLGQGPELLIRYENEEAVDDSQLPKDRFSAERLKGVDSTLKIQPAELGDSAVYLCASTPDYGYTFGSGTRLTVV.

This clonotype has only a few counts. The chain employs TRBV10-3 and TRBJ2-7; TRBD1 aligns across 8 bases. Germline V CDR1 and CDR2: ENHRY, SYGVKD. CDR3 length: 14 amino acids. V trimming: 6 bases; J trimming: 2 bases; junction bases outside the gene matches: 6. CDR3 region: CAISADRGAYEQYF. CDR3 in DNA: TGTGCCATCAGCGCCGACAGGGGCGCCTACGAGCAGTACTTC.

The rearrangement uses TRBV9 and TRBJ1-2, with D maybe TRBD1 (5 bases). V lost 0 bases, J lost 4 bases, and 10 bases lay in between. CDR3 size: 14 residues. The germline V gene has CDR1 SGDLS and CDR2 YYNGEE. CDR3 nucleotide sequence: TGTGCCAGCAGCGTAGGGGGGGAAGCCTATGGCTACACCTTC. It specifies CASSVGGEAYGYTF.

The chain recombines TRBV10-3 with TRBJ2-7; 7 positions agree with TRBD1. V was clipped by 6 bases and J by 4 bases; unmatched bases: 9. Looked up from germline, CDR1 is ENHRY and CDR2 is SYGVKD. The CDR3 runs to 14 residues. The CDR3 nucleotides read TGTGCCATCAGCACCCGGGACAGTGGGTACGAGCAGTACTTC. Protein product: CAISTRDSGYEQYF.

V is TRBV10-2 and J is TRBJ2-5, with 7 bases lining up with TRBD2. J was trimmed by 5 bases and V by 10 bases; bases with no gene match: 10. CDR3 length equals 13 residues. Germline loops: CDR1 WSHSY, CDR2 SAAADI. CDR3 residues: CATVFGGSETQYF. For the CDR3, the DNA is TGCGCCACTGTTTTCGGCGGGAGTGAGACCCAGTACTTC.

This clonotype showed up many times. The chain combines TRBV2 with TRBJ2-7; D is undetermined. Germline loops: CDR1 SNHLY, CDR2 FYNNEI. Trimming removed 7 bases at V and 0 bases at J, with 7 bases between. The CDR3 runs to 12 residues. CDR3 nucleotide sequence: TGTGCCAGCAACACCGACTCCTACGAGCAGTACTTC. Amino acid sequence: CASNTDSYEQYF.

V is TRBV15 and J is TRBJ2-3; tentatively, D is TRBD2 (5 bases). The CDR3 contains 15 residues. CDR1 LNHNV and CDR2 YYDKDF come from the germline V gene (reference sequence). V lost 2 bases to trimming and J lost 5 bases, with 14 bases between them. The CDR3 region is CATSRLPLAGDTQYF. CDR3 DNA: TGTGCCACCAGCAGACTCCCCCTAGCAGGAGATACGCAGTATTTT.

Points on this clonotype: One end of the junction is discordant with germline, which a read error may explain. The rearrangement links TRBV4-1 to TRBJ2-7, with 7 bases identical to TRBD2. Per germline, CDR1 MGHRA and CDR2 YSYEKL. This CDR3 contains 15 residues. CDR3 residues: CASSYSGSGPYEQYF. The CDR3 nucleotides are TGTGCCAGCAGCTACTCAGGTAGCGGGCCCTACGAGCAGTACTTC.

This clonotype was counted at least ten times. The chain couples TRBV4-2 to TRBJ1-1; D not certain. This CDR3 region has 14 residues. Trimming removed 0 bases from V and 4 bases from J, with 9 bases in between. Germline V gene sequence: CDR1 LGHNA, CDR2 YNFKEQ. The CDR3 region is CASSQEQTITEAFF. For the CDR3, the DNA is TGTGCCAGCAGCCAAGAACAGACAATCACTGAAGCTTTCTTT.

This clonotype was counted a few times. V and J are TRBV19 and TRBJ1-6, with D possibly TRBD1 on 5 matching bases. The CDR3 is 15 amino acids. V was trimmed by 3 bases and J by 10 bases, leaving 16 bases between them. Germline V gene data show CDR1 as LNHDA and CDR2 as SQIVND (reference sequence). The CDR3 is CASSIRGKDGSPLHF. In nucleotides, the CDR3 is TGTGCCAGTAGTATCCGGGGCAAGGATGGGTCACCCCTCCACTTT. The full variable domain, in which reference TRBV19 and TRBJ1-6 provide the parts outside the CDR3, is DGGITQSPKYLFRKEGQNVTLSCEQNLNHDAMYWYRQDPGQGLRLIYYSQIVNDFQKGDIAEGYSVSREKKESFPLTVTSAQKNPTAFYLCASSIRGKDGSPLHFGNGTRLTVT.

A note on this clonotype: The junction departs from the called germline gene at one end, perhaps through a read error. V gene TRBV10-3 combines with J gene TRBJ1-1; 10 bases fit TRBD1. Germline V gene lookup returns CDR1 ENHRY and CDR2 SYGVKD. This CDR3 region has 16 residues. CDR3 residues: CASSDSFGQGDTEAFF. For the CDR3, the DNA is TGTGCCAGCAGTGACTCTTTCGGACAGGGGGACACTGAAGCTTTCTTT.

V and J are TRBV24-1 and TRBJ2-7; unclear D gene. The CDR3 covers 11 residues. From germline, CDR1 is KGHDR and CDR2 SFDVKD. Trimming removed 0 bases at V and 9 bases at J, with 5 bases between. CDR3 bases: TGTGCCACCAGTGATTTGAGACTGCAGTACTTC. Translating gives CATSDLRLQYF.

This clonotype was detected ten times or more. The chain links TRBV5-5 to TRBJ1-1; a possible D gene is TRBD1 (6 bases). V gave up 6 bases and J gave up 4 bases, with 19 bases separating them. The CDR3 loop spans 15 amino acids. CDR1 is SGHKS and CDR2 is YYEKEE in the germline V gene (reference sequence). The CDR3 protein is CASTDMGALGTEAFF. DNA of the CDR3: TGTGCCAGCACAGACATGGGGGCCCTGGGCACTGAAGCTTTCTTT.

This chain connects TRBV7-2 to TRBJ2-2, with 8 bases aligning to TRBD2. The CDR3 loop spans 14 amino acids. The V gene's germline CDR1 is SGHTA and CDR2 FQGNSA. The trim removed 4 bases at V and 4 bases at J, leaving 2 bases unmatched. In DNA, the CDR3 is TGTGCCAGCAGCTACGGGAGGGCCACCGGGGAGCTGTTTTTT. This sequence encodes CASSYGRATGELFF. Based on the CDR3 plus reference TRBV7-2 and TRBJ2-2, the full variable domain is GAGVSQSPSNKVTEKGKDVELRCDPISGHTALYWYRQSLGQGLEFLIYFQGNSAPDKSGLPSDRFSAERTGGSVSTLTIQRTQQEDSAVYLCASSYGRATGELFFGEGSRLTVL.